The present T cell receptor (beta chain) was sequenced within a study of PD-1 blockade in mismatch repair-deficient tumors. The overall study: Patients had approximately 13 mismatch repair-deficient cancer types and were previously treated and progressing. Broader study findings: After pembrolizumab, tumor-resident clones rose rapidly, then generally contracted before radiologic responses.

The CDR3 length is 14 residues. Looked up from germline, CDR1 is MNHEY and CDR2 is SMNVEV (reference sequence). With V trimmed by 6 bases and J by 0 bases, 2 bases remained unmatched. On this clone: The antigen remains undetermined.

TCR sequencing covered a few patients who responded to pembrolizumab. TCRdb's copy holds only in-frame clones and misses some; the assay was immunoSEQ multiplex PCR. The sample includes about 100,000 clones, 82% of them seen just once. The rearrangement joins TRBV27 to TRBJ2-7, with 10 bases fitting TRBD1. This TCR was sampled from an adult with mismatch repair-deficient cancer. Sequences were derived from peripheral blood, sampled approximately 35 weeks after starting pembrolizumab. The CDR3: CASRGQGRSYEQYF. The DNA of the CDR3 is TGTGCCAGCAGGGGACAGGGGCGCTCCTACGAGCAGTACTTC.